This passage covers 6 T cell receptor beta chains from one sample sequenced in a study of cytomegalovirus exposure and HLA in healthy donors. PCR involved 60 Vbeta and 13 Jbeta primers. The protocol was immunoSEQ multiplex PCR, while the TCRdb copy is restricted to in-frame clones and leaves out a portion. This sample carries tens of thousands of clones, 35% to 50% of them seen once, and the ten largest clones take 1.5% to 2.5%. Input material: PBMCs. The receptors were gathered from a woman between 50 and 59 years old in good health and CMV-seronegative.

The chain employs TRBV18 and TRBJ2-1; TRBD1 agrees at 8 bases. CDR3 length: 14 residues. V was pared by 0 bases and J by 10 bases, with 5 bases of the junction left unmatched. CDR1 and CDR2 (germline): KGHSH, LQKENI. The CDR3 sequence is CASSPPGGQAEQFF. The DNA for the CDR3 is TGTGCCAGCTCACCACCGGGGGGACAGGCAGAGCAGTTCTTC. The full variable domain, with the rest looked up from reference TRBV18 and TRBJ2-1, is NAGVMQNPRHLVRRRGQEARLRCSPMKGHSHVYWYRQLPEEGLKFMVYLQKENIIDESGMPKERFSAEFPKEGPSILRIQQVVRGDSAAYFCASSPPGGQAEQFFGPGTRLTVL.

The chain is built from TRBV5-4 and TRBJ1-3, with D maybe TRBD1 (6 bases). Deletions cut 4 bases from V and 0 bases from J, with 14 bases between. This CDR3 contains 16 residues. CDR1 SGHNT and CDR2 YYREEE come from the germline V gene (reference sequence). The CDR3 coding sequence is TGTGCCAGCAGCCCGGACAGTTACAACTCTGGAAACACCATATATTTT. Encoded protein: CASSPDSYNSGNTIYF.

The rearrangement links TRBV11-3 to TRBJ2-2; 8 bases match TRBD1. V trimming: 5 bases; J trimming: 5 bases; junction bases outside the gene matches: 13. Germline V gives CDR1 SGHNT, CDR2 YENEEA. CDR3 size: 17 residues. CDR3 sequence (DNA): TGTGCCAGCAGCCCCGGGGACGGGACAGGTGGGACCGGGGAGCTGTTTTTT. Translation: CASSPGDGTGGTGELFF.

This clone was counted between two and nine times. The junction differs from germline at one of its ends, possibly a read error. This chain uses TRBV6-5 with TRBJ2-7, with D perhaps TRBD1 (6 bases). Germline values: CDR1 MNHEY, CDR2 SVGAGI. The CDR3 loop spans 14 amino acids. CDR3 loop: CASTYSRGSYEQYF. CDR3 sequence (DNA): TGTGCCAGCACTTACTCGAGGGGGTCCTACGAGCAGTACTTC.

The chain recombines TRBV29-1 with TRBJ2-4, with TRBD1 as a possible D gene (5 bases). The germline gives CDR1 SQVTM, CDR2 ANQGSEA. Trimming cost V 4 bases and J 1 base, with 11 bases left between them. The CDR3 length is 14 residues. CDR3 nucleotide sequence: TGCAGCGTTGCAGGGTCCGGGGCCAAAAACATTCAGTACTTC. Protein: CSVAGSGAKNIQYF.

This chain links TRBV7-9 with TRBJ1-4; D remains ambiguous. The V gene lost 2 bases and the J gene lost 8 bases, with 15 bases spanning the gap. CDR3 length equals 15 residues. Germline CDR1 is SEHNR and CDR2 is FQNEAQ (reference sequence). The CDR3 reads CASSLSHGGMEKLFF. Here the CDR3 DNA reads TGTGCCAGCAGCTTATCCCATGGAGGAATGGAAAAACTGTTTTTT.